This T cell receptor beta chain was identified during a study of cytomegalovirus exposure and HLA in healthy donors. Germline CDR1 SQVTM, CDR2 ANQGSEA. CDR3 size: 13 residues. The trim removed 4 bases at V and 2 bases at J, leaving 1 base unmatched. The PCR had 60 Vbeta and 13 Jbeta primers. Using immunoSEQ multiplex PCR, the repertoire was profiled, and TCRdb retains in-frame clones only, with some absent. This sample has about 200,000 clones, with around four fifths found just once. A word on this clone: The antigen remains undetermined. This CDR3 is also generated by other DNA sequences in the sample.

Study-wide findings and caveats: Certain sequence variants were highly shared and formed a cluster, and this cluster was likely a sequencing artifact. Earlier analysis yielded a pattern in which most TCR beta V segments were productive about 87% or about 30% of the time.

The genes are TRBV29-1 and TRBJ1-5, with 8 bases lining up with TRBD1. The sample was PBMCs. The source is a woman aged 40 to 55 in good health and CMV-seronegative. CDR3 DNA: TGCAGCGTTGCGGACAGGGGCAATCAGCCCCAGCATTTT. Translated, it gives CSVADRGNQPQHF.